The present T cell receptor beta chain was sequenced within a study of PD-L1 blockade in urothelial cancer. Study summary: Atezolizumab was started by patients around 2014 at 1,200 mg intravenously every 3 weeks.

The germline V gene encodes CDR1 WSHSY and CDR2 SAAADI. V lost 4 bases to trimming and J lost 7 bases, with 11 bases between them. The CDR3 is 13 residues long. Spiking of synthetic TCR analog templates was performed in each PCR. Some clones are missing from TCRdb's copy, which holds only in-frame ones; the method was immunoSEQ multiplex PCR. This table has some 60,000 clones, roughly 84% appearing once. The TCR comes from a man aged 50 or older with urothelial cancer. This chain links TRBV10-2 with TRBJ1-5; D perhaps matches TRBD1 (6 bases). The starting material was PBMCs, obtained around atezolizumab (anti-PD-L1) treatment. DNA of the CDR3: TGCGCCAGCAGTGGACAGGTGGGCCAGCCCCAGCATTTT. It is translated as CASSGQVGQPQHF.